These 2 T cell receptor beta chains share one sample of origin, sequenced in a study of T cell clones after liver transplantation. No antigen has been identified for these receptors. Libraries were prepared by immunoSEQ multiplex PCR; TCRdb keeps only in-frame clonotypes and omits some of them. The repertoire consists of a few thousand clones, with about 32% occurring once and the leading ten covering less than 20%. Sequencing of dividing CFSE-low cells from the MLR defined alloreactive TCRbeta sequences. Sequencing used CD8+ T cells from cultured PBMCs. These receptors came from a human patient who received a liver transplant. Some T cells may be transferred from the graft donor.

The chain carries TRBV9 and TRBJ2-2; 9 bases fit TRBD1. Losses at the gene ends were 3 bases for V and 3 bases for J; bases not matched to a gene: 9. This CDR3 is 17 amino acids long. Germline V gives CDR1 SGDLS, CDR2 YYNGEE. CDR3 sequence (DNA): TGTGCCAGCAGCGACCGGGACAGGGTCGCGTACACCGGGGAGCTGTTTTTT. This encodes CASSDRDRVAYTGELFF.

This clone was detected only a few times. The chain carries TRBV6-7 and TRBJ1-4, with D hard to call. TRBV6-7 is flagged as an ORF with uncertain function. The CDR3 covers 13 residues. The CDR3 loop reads CDLGWMLNEKLFF. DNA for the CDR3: TGTGATTTGGGGTGGATGCTTAATGAAAAACTGTTTTTT.